Sequencing of this T cell receptor (beta chain) was carried out in a study of T cell responses to AZD1222 COVID-19 vaccine. Study-level findings and limits: Dominant CD4 TCR responses targeted spike regions 160-218 and 743-854. Epitopes outside B.1.351 and B.1.1.7 mutated regions reportedly drew nearly half of spike TCRs. Most donors were white British, females outnumbered males, and clonal diversity was possibly underestimated.

As concerns this clone: Antigen: not known. The sample contains more than one DNA sequence encoding this CDR3.

Using immunoSEQ multiplex PCR, the repertoire was profiled, and TCRdb retains in-frame clones only, with some absent. The sample has some 200,000 clones, roughly 92% seen once. Germline CDR1 and CDR2: SEHNR and FQNEAQ (reference sequence). Trimming shortened V by 5 bases and J by 2 bases, and 10 bases separated the two germline ends. The CDR3 has 14 amino acids. The chain recombines TRBV7-9 with TRBJ1-5; D remains ambiguous. The receptor was isolated from an adult who received the AZD1222 COVID-19 vaccine. Sequencing used peripheral blood, obtained 28 days after the second AZD1222 dose. The CDR3 bases are TGTGCCAGCAGCCCGGGTGGGGGCAATCAGCCCCAGCATTTT. It translates to CASSPGGGNQPQHF.